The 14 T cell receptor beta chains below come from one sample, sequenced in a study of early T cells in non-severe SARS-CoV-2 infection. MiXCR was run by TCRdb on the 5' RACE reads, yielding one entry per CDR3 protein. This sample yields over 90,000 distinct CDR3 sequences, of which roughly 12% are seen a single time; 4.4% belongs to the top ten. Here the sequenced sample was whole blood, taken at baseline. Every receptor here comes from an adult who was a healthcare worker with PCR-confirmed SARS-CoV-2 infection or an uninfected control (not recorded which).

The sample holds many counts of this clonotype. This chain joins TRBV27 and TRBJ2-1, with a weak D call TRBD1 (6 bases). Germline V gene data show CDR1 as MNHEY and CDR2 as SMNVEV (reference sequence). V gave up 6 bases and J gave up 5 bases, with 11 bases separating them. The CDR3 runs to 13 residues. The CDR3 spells CASSLGHNNEQFF. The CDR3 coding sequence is TGTGCCAGCAGCCTGGGACACAACAATGAGCAGTTCTTC.

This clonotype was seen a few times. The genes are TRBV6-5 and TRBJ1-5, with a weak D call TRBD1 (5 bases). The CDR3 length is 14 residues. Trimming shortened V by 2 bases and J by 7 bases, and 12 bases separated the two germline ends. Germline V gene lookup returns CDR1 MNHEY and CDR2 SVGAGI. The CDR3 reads CASSYGRESQPQHF. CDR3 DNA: TGTGCCAGCAGTTACGGCAGGGAGAGCCAGCCCCAGCATTTT.

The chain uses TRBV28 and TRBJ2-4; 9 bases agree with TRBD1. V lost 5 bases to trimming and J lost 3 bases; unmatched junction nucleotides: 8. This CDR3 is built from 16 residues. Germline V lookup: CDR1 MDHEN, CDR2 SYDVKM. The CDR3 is CASSPRTGVLKNIQYF. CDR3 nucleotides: TGTGCCAGCAGTCCCCGGACAGGGGTGCTCAAAAACATTCAGTACTTC.

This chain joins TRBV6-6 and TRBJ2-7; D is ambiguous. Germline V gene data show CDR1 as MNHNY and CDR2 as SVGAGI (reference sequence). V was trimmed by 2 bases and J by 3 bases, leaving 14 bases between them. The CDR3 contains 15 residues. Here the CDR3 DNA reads TGTGCCAGCAGTTACCACCCGCGTAGATTCTACGAGCAGTACTTC. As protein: CASSYHPRRFYEQYF.

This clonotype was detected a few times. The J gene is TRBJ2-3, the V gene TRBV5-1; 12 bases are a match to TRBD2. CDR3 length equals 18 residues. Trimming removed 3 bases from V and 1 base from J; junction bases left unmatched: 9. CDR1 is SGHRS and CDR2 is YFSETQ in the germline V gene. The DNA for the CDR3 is TGCGCCAGCAGCTCATCTCTTGCTAGCGGGAGGGGCACAGATACGCAGTATTTT. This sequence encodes CASSSSLASGRGTDTQYF.

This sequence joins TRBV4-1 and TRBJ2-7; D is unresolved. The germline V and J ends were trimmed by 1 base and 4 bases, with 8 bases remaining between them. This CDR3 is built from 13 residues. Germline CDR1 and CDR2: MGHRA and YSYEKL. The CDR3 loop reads CASSQGSLYEQYF. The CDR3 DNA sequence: TGCGCCAGCAGCCAAGGAAGTCTATACGAGCAGTACTTC.

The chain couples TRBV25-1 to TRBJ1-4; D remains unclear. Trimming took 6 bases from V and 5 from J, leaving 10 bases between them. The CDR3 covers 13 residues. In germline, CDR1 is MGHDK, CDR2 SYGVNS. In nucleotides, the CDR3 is TGTGCCAGCAGACAGTTTTTAAATGAAAAACTGTTTTTT. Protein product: CASRQFLNEKLFF.

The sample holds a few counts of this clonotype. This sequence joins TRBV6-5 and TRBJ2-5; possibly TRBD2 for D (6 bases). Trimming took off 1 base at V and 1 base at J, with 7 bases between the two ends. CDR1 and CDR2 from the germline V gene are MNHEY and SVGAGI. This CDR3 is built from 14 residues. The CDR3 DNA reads TGTGCCAGCAGTTACTTAGCGGCCCAAGAGACCCAGTACTTC. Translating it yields CASSYLAAQETQYF.

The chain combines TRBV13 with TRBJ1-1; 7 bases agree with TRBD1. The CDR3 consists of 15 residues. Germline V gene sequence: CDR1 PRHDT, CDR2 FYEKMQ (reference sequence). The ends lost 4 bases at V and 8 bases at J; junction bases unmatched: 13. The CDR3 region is CASSSNPTGKVEAFF. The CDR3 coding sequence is TGTGCCAGCAGCTCAAACCCGACAGGGAAGGTAGAAGCTTTCTTT. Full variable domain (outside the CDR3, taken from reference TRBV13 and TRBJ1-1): AAGVIQSPRHLIKEKRETATLKCYPIPRHDTVYWYQQGPGQDPQFLISFYEKMQSDKGSIPDRFSAQQFSDYHSELNMSSLELGDSALYFCASSSNPTGKVEAFFGQGTRLTVV.

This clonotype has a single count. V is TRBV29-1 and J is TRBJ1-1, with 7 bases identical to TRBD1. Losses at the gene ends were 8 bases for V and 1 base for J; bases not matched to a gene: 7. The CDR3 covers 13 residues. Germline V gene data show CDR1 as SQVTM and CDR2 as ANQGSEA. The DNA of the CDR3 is TGCAGCATTACCGGGACAGAGAACACTGAAGCTTTCTTT. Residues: CSITGTENTEAFF.

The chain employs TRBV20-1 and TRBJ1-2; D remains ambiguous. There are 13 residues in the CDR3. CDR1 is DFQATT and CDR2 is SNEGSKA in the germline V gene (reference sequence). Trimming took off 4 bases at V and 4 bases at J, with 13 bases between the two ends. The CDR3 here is CSATPRTVYGYTF. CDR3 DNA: TGCAGTGCTACCCCAAGGACGGTCTATGGCTACACCTTC.

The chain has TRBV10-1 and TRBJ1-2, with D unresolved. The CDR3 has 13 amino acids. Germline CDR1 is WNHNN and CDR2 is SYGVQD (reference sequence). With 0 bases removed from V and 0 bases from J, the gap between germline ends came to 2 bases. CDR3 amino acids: CASSESANYGYTF. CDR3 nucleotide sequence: TGCGCCAGCAGTGAGTCTGCTAACTATGGCTACACCTTC.

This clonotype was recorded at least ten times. The CDR3 sequence: CASRTTVSSYNEQFF. CDR3 in DNA: TGTGCCAGCAGAACGACAGTATCCTCCTACAATGAGCAGTTCTTC. The V and J genes are TRBV5-4 and TRBJ2-1; D is perhaps TRBD1 (5 bases). Per the germline V gene, CDR1 is SGHNT and CDR2 is YYREEE (reference sequence). The CDR3 loop spans 15 amino acids. With 5 bases removed from V and 0 bases from J, the gap between germline ends came to 12 bases.

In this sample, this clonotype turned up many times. The CDR3 loop reads CAISGADTQYF. As DNA, the CDR3 is TGTGCCATCAGTGGTGCGGATACGCAGTATTTT. This chain uses TRBV10-3 with TRBJ2-3, with no clear D. This CDR3 region has 11 residues. The germline V gene has CDR1 ENHRY and CDR2 SYGVKD. V was pared by 4 bases and J by 6 bases, with 5 bases between.